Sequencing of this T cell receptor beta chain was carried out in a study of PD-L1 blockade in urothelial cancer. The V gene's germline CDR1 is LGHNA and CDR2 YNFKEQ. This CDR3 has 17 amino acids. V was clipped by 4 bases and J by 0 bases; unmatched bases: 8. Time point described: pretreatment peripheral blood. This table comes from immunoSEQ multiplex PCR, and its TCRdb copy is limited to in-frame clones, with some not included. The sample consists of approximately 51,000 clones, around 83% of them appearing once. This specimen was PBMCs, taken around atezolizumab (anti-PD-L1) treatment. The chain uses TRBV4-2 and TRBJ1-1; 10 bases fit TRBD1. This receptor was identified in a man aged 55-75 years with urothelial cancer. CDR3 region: CASSPSETGGLNTEAFF. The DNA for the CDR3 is TGTGCCAGCAGCCCGTCCGAGACAGGGGGCTTGAACACTGAAGCTTTCTTT.